This T cell receptor (beta chain) was captured in a study of a mutant IDH1 vaccine in newly diagnosed glioma. Overall study: The patients received vaccinations eight times, in weeks 1, 3, 5, 7, 11, 15, 19 and 23. Vaccinations were initiated 4-6 weeks following radiotherapy alone, or were given together with temozolomide cycles.

V was shortened by 1 base and J by 5 bases, with 6 bases between the two germline ends. CDR3 length: 13 residues. Germline lookup yields CDR1 SGHNT and CDR2 YYREEE (reference sequence). Time point specified: week 23, last vaccination. Mutant IDH1 20-mer peptide, at 300 ug, made up each vaccine dose, with topical imiquimod. The table lists this clone with a count of one. Its antigen is not identified. TCRdb's table, derived via immunoSEQ multiplex PCR, lists solely in-frame clones and lacks some. The sample lists just over 80,000 clones, approximately 85% occurring once. This receptor was obtained from a man younger than 45 with glioma. Some clones in this sample may be carry-over from other donors' samples. The chain links TRBV5-4 to TRBJ2-2; no clear D gene. This specimen was PBMCs, taken from a glioma patient whose treatment included an IDH1 peptide vaccine. CDR3 coding DNA: TGTGCCAGCAGCTTGCATGGAACCGGGGAGCTGTTTTTT. Amino acids: CASSLHGTGELFF.